This T cell receptor (beta chain) emerged from a study of shared clonotypes between healthy human individuals. Clones were read by immunoSEQ multiplex PCR, and TCRdb kept only the in-frame ones, dropping some. The sample shows about 2.2 million clones, just over 90% of them seen only once. Whole-study findings and limits: Clonotypes shared by all four sorted-subset donors had higher generation probabilities than non-shared clonotypes. The study generally estimated greater richness for naive than memory subsets.

This CDR3 has 15 amino acids. Germline-derived CDR1 and CDR2 are SGDLS and YYNGEE. Trimming cost V 0 bases and J 4 bases, with 12 bases left between them. On this clone: Its cognate antigen is unknown.

CD45RO-negative, CCR7-selected cells formed the naive CD8 fraction, which excluded terminally differentiated effector memory CD45RA+ cells. All of the donors resided in Nashville, Tennessee, and each was a Caucasian adult. The specimen sequenced was naive CD8+ T cells from PBMCs. This TCR derives from a man aged 18 to 35 in good health. Some clones in this sample may be carry-over from other donors' samples. The J gene is TRBJ2-3, the V gene TRBV9; D is tentatively TRBD1 or TRBD2 (5 bases each). Here the CDR3 DNA reads TGTGCCAGCAGCGTAGCGGGGCGAGGTTCAGATACGCAGTATTTT. It encodes CASSVAGRGSDTQYF.